The 30 T cell receptor beta chains given below trace back to one sample, sequenced in a study of shared clonotypes between healthy human individuals. Profiling relied on immunoSEQ multiplex PCR, and the TCRdb table lists in-frame clones only, not all of them. The repertoire has 2 million to 3 million clones, 93% of them found once; the top ten carry about 0.39%. The sequencing sample was made of naive CD4+ T cells from PBMCs. Subset specified: CD45RA+ positively selected. The source is a man in his late teens or twenties in good health. Some clones in this sample may be carry-over from other donors' samples.

The chain combines TRBV5-4 with TRBJ2-3; the D is unclear. CDR3 length: 12 residues. Germline V CDR1 and CDR2: SGHNT, YYREEE (reference sequence). The CDR3 is CGSMTSTDTQYF. The CDR3 DNA reads TGTGGGTCTATGACTAGCACAGATACGCAGTATTTT. The variable domain in full, with the rest retrieved from reference TRBV5-4 and TRBJ2-3, is ETGVTQSPTHLIKTRGQQVTLRCSSQSGHNTVSWYQQALGQGPQFIFQYYREEENGRGNFPPRFSGLQFPNYSSELNVNALELDDSALYLCGSMTSTDTQYFGPGTRLTVL.

In the case of this clone: Additional DNA sequences in this sample encode the identical CDR3. CDR3 loop: CSVEGRMNTEAFF. The CDR3 DNA is TGCAGCGTTGAGGGACGGATGAACACTGAAGCTTTCTTT. V usage is TRBV29-1 and J usage is TRBJ1-1; D may be TRBD1 (5 bases). The CDR3 runs to 13 residues. CDR1 and CDR2 from the germline V gene are SQVTM and ANQGSEA. Trimming took off 3 bases at V and 0 bases at J, with 8 bases between the two ends.

The rearrangement joins TRBV18 to TRBJ2-3, with D unresolved. The CDR3 runs 13 residues. The V gene's germline CDR1 is KGHSH and CDR2 LQKENI. V gave up 5 bases and J gave up 3 bases, with 9 bases separating them. Here the CDR3 DNA reads TGTGCCAGCTCATCGTACGGGACAGATACGCAGTATTTT. Its protein is CASSSYGTDTQYF.

The rearrangement links TRBV4-1 to TRBJ2-1, with 7 bases that match TRBD2. After removal of 0 bases from V and 2 bases from J, the junction contained 10 bases not matched to a gene. Germline V lookup: CDR1 MGHRA, CDR2 YSYEKL. The CDR3 is 18 amino acids. This chain's CDR3 is CASSQERASGGPYNEQFF. Written as DNA, the CDR3 is TGCGCCAGCAGCCAAGAAAGGGCTAGCGGAGGGCCCTACAATGAGCAGTTCTTC.

This chain joins TRBV7-2 and TRBJ1-5, with unresolved D. The CDR3 runs 15 residues. The V end was cut by 0 bases, the J end by 3 bases, with 9 bases between. Germline lookup yields CDR1 SGHTA and CDR2 FQGNSA. Here the CDR3 DNA reads TGTGCCAGCAGCTTAGCGGAGGGAAACAATCAGCCCCAGCATTTT. The encoded protein is CASSLAEGNNQPQHF.

The genes are TRBV19 and TRBJ2-6; D unresolved. Germline V CDR1 and CDR2: LNHDA, SQIVND (reference sequence). Trimming removed 3 bases from V and 0 bases from J, with 15 bases in between. CDR3 length equals 18 residues. CDR3 coding DNA: TGTGCCAGTAGTATCCAGAACCAGCTGGGCTCTGGGGCCAACGTCCTGACTTTC. Amino acid sequence: CASSIQNQLGSGANVLTF. Looking up the rest from reference TRBV19 and TRBJ2-6 gives the full variable domain: DGGITQSPKYLFRKEGQNVTLSCEQNLNHDAMYWYRQDPGQGLRLIYYSQIVNDFQKGDIAEGYSVSREKKESFPLTVTSAQKNPTAFYLCASSIQNQLGSGANVLTFGAGSRLTVL.

V usage is TRBV9 and J usage is TRBJ2-3; no firm D call. Germline CDR1 is SGDLS and CDR2 is YYNGEE. Trimming removed 2 bases at V and 5 bases at J, with 9 bases between. The CDR3 runs 13 residues. CDR3: CASSVLSLDTQYF. Written as DNA, the CDR3 is TGTGCCAGCAGCGTCCTTAGTTTAGATACGCAGTATTTT.

This clone was seen once. V usage is TRBV5-1 and J usage is TRBJ2-3; D may be TRBD2 (6 bases). The CDR3 is made up of 15 amino acids. The V end lost 1 base, the J end lost 4 bases, and 13 bases lay between the germline ends. The germline V gene has CDR1 SGHRS and CDR2 YFSETQ. CDR3 in DNA: TGCGCCAGCAGCTTGCCTCGGGCTAGCGCAGATACGCAGTATTTT. This codes for CASSLPRASADTQYF. Combining the CDR3 with reference TRBV5-1 and TRBJ2-3 gives the whole variable domain KAGVTQTPRYLIKTRGQQVTLSCSPISGHRSVSWYQQTPGQGLQFLFEYFSETQRNKGNFPGRFSGRQFSNSRSEMNVSTLELGDSALYLCASSLPRASADTQYFGPGTRLTVL.

The J gene is TRBJ2-7, the V gene TRBV27, with 8 positions matching TRBD1. Looked up from germline, CDR1 is MNHEY and CDR2 is SMNVEV (reference sequence). Unmatched junction bases numbered 5, after V lost 2 bases and J lost 2 bases. The CDR3 extends over 15 amino acids. CDR3 region: CASSLKTGGPYEQYF. In DNA form, the CDR3 reads TGTGCCAGCAGTTTAAAAACAGGGGGGCCCTACGAGCAGTACTTC.

The sample holds one count of this clone. The gene calls are TRBV7-8 and TRBJ2-3; 7 positions match TRBD2. The CDR3 consists of 12 residues. In germline, CDR1 is SGHVS, CDR2 FQNEAQ. Trimming at V came to 8 bases and at J to 10 bases, leaving 9 bases not matched to a gene. CDR3 nucleotide sequence: TGTGCCAGCGGGCCTAGCGGTACCGCGCAGTATTTT. It encodes CASGPSGTAQYF.

This clone is a singleton in its sample. This sequence joins TRBV11-2 and TRBJ2-3; D gene uncertain. Germline CDR1 is SGHAT and CDR2 is FQNNGV. The V gene lost 6 bases and the J gene lost 3 bases, with 7 bases spanning the gap. The CDR3 has 12 residues. CDR3 loop: CASSSTTDTQYF. Here the CDR3 DNA reads TGTGCCAGCAGTTCAACAACAGATACGCAGTATTTT.

The chain has TRBV28 and TRBJ1-2; weak D call: TRBD1 (6 bases). The CDR3 sequence is 14 residues long. V was shortened by 3 bases and J by 4 bases, with 12 bases between the two germline ends. Germline V gene lookup returns CDR1 MDHEN and CDR2 SYDVKM. Here the CDR3 reads CASSFGGQSYGYTF. The CDR3 DNA reads TGTGCCAGCAGTTTCGGAGGACAGTCCTATGGCTACACCTTC.

As DNA, the CDR3 is TGCGCCAGCAGCCCGGACAGGGGAGCTTATGGCTACACCTTC. The encoded protein is CASSPDRGAYGYTF. V usage is TRBV5-1 and J usage is TRBJ1-2; TRBD1 agrees at 9 bases. This CDR3 is built from 14 residues. The trim removed 4 bases at V and 5 bases at J, leaving 6 bases unmatched. Germline CDR1 is SGHRS and CDR2 is YFSETQ.

The chain recombines TRBV19 with TRBJ2-1; 8 nucleotides align to TRBD2. V lost 4 bases and J lost 7; bases outside the gene matches: 3. This CDR3 has 13 residues. From germline, CDR1 is LNHDA and CDR2 SQIVND (reference sequence). This chain's CDR3 is CASSKRERNEQFF. The CDR3 coding sequence is TGTGCCAGTAGTAAGCGGGAGCGTAATGAGCAGTTCTTC.

V is TRBV7-2 and J is TRBJ1-1; D call uncertain. The V end lost 8 bases, the J end lost 5 bases, and 12 bases lay between the germline ends. This CDR3 is built from 12 residues. Germline V lookup: CDR1 SGHTA, CDR2 FQGNSA. The CDR3 bases are TGTGCCAGCGGGCGGGAATGGACTGAAGCTTTCTTT. Translation gives CASGREWTEAFF.

J is TRBJ2-5 and V is TRBV7-9; D might be TRBD1 or TRBD2, each matching 5 bases. The CDR3 length is 13 residues. Trimming stripped 5 bases from V and 5 bases from J, with 12 bases between. Germline loops: CDR1 SEHNR, CDR2 FQNEAQ (reference sequence). The CDR3 loop reads CASSIRESETQYF. CDR3 sequence (DNA): TGTGCCAGCAGCATCAGGGAGAGCGAGACCCAGTACTTC.

This chain links TRBV5-1 with TRBJ2-3, with TRBD1 matching 8 bases. The germline V gene encodes CDR1 SGHRS and CDR2 YFSETQ. Trimming took 5 bases from V and 0 from J; bases not matched to a gene: 14. CDR3 length: 18 amino acids. CDR3: CASSQDRGGNPSTDTQYF. The CDR3 DNA reads TGCGCCAGCAGTCAAGACAGGGGTGGAAATCCTAGCACAGATACGCAGTATTTT.

The V call is TRBV2, the J call TRBJ2-2; 9 nucleotides agree with TRBD1. This CDR3 contains 14 residues. The V and J ends lost 4 bases and 3 bases, in that order; junction bases with no gene match: 0. Germline V CDR1 and CDR2: SNHLY, FYNNEI. CDR3 region: CASSGTGDTGELFF. The CDR3 DNA follows: TGTGCCAGCAGTGGGACAGGGGACACCGGGGAGCTGTTTTTT.

Note on this clone: Within the sample, other DNA sequences also encode this same CDR3. The chain carries TRBV5-1 and TRBJ2-7, with 7 bases matching TRBD1. CDR1 and CDR2 from the germline V gene are SGHRS and YFSETQ. The V gene end was trimmed by 0 bases and the J gene end by 2 bases; junction bases not matched to a gene: 5. The CDR3 is 15 residues long. In nucleotides, the CDR3 is TGCGCCAGCAGCTTGGGTGGGACAGCAACCTACGAGCAGTACTTC. Translated: CASSLGGTATYEQYF.

V is TRBV4-2 and J is TRBJ2-1; TRBD2 matches 7 bases. With V trimmed by 4 bases and J by 4 bases, 7 bases remained unmatched. CDR3 length equals 15 residues. CDR1 and CDR2 from the germline V gene are LGHNA and YNFKEQ. The CDR3 region has the DNA TGTGCCAGCAGCCCGGGGGGTCTTTTTTACAATGAGCAGTTCTTC. Amino acids: CASSPGGLFYNEQFF.

The genes are TRBV4-1 and TRBJ2-2, with TRBD2 matching over 8 bases. This CDR3 comprises 18 residues. J lost 2 bases, V lost 1 base, and 9 bases had no gene match. CDR1 and CDR2 (germline): MGHRA, YSYEKL. The CDR3 spells CASSQGLAGLINTGELFF. The CDR3 nucleotides read TGCGCCAGCAGCCAAGGTTTAGCGGGGCTTATCAACACCGGGGAGCTGTTTTTT.

The chain uses TRBV7-8 and TRBJ1-2; maybe TRBD1 (6 bases). V lost 0 bases and J 8 bases, leaving 10 bases between the germline ends. Germline CDR1 SGHVS, CDR2 FQNEAQ. CDR3 size: 13 residues. The CDR3 DNA sequence: TGTGCCAGCAGCTTAGCCCGGGGGCAAGGCTACACCTTC. Amino acid sequence: CASSLARGQGYTF.

V usage is TRBV28 and J usage is TRBJ2-1; 7 nucleotides match TRBD2. The CDR3 runs to 17 residues. V trimming: 8 bases; J trimming: 1 base; junction bases outside the gene matches: 14. Germline loops: CDR1 MDHEN, CDR2 SYDVKM. The CDR3 reads CASSGGAGRLSYNEQFF. The CDR3 nucleotides are TGTGCCAGCTCGGGGGGAGCGGGTCGCTTGTCCTACAATGAGCAGTTCTTC.

This sequence joins TRBV28 and TRBJ2-7; D tentatively fits TRBD1 or TRBD2 (5 bases each). V gave up 6 bases and J gave up 1 base, with 16 bases separating them. Germline V gene data show CDR1 as MDHEN and CDR2 as SYDVKM. The CDR3 totals 15 residues. CDR3 loop: CASSYRDAISYEQYF. CDR3 in DNA: TGTGCCAGCAGCTACCGGGACGCAATTTCCTACGAGCAGTACTTC.

The chain's CDR3 is CASSIPPRTGGGNQPQHF. CDR3 nucleotides: TGTGCCAGTAGTATTCCCCCCCGGACGGGCGGGGGCAATCAGCCCCAGCATTTT. V is TRBV19 and J is TRBJ1-5; D gene ambiguous. Per the germline V gene, CDR1 is LNHDA and CDR2 is SQIVND (reference sequence). Trimming took off 3 bases at V and 2 bases at J, with 20 bases between the two ends. The CDR3 totals 18 residues.

V and J are TRBV5-1 and TRBJ2-5; 7 bases match TRBD2. CDR1 SGHRS and CDR2 YFSETQ come from the germline V gene. The CDR3 is made up of 15 amino acids. V dropped 4 bases and J dropped 3; count of bases not matched to a gene: 9. The CDR3 loop reads CASSPVSSGEETQYF. CDR3 in DNA: TGCGCCAGCAGCCCCGTGTCTAGCGGAGAAGAGACCCAGTACTTC.

This chain links TRBV10-3 with TRBJ2-7, with TRBD1 identical over 11 bases. This CDR3 spans 15 amino acids. The germline CDR1 and CDR2 sequences are ENHRY and SYGVKD. The ends lost 2 bases at V and 4 bases at J; junction bases unmatched: 4. CDR3 protein: CAISEPGQGEYEQYF. DNA of the CDR3: TGTGCCATCAGTGAGCCGGGACAGGGGGAATACGAGCAGTACTTC.

As regards this clone: The same CDR3 arises from other DNA sequences in this sample as well. This rearrangement joins TRBV7-9 to TRBJ2-5; D may match TRBD1 or TRBD2 (6 bases each). Germline V gene lookup returns CDR1 SEHNR and CDR2 FQNEAQ (reference sequence). V was trimmed by 0 bases and J by 4 bases, leaving 9 bases between them. CDR3 length: 14 residues. DNA of the CDR3: TGTGCCAGCAGCTTAGCGGGGGGCTCAGAGACCCAGTACTTC. Its translation is CASSLAGGSETQYF.

V is TRBV7-9 and J is TRBJ1-1, with 10 bases that match TRBD1. V lost 5 bases, J lost 5 bases, and 17 bases stayed unmatched. The CDR3 is 18 residues long. CDR1 SEHNR and CDR2 FQNEAQ come from the germline V gene (reference sequence). The CDR3 DNA reads TGTGCCAGCAGCGCCCATATCCTTCCGACAGGGGGCCGAACTGAAGCTTTCTTT. Translating gives CASSAHILPTGGRTEAFF.

The chain uses TRBV29-1 and TRBJ2-1, with D maybe TRBD2 (5 bases). Germline V lookup: CDR1 SQVTM, CDR2 ANQGSEA. The CDR3 covers 13 residues. Trimming shortened V by 6 bases and J by 3 bases, and 12 bases separated the two germline ends. CDR3 in DNA: TGCAGCGTGGAGGCAGGACTCTACAATGAGCAGTTCTTC. Translated, it gives CSVEAGLYNEQFF.